Listed below are T cell receptor beta chains from one sample, sequenced in a study of sequential checkpoint blockade in melanoma. TCRdb's table, derived via immunoSEQ multiplex PCR, lists solely in-frame clones and lacks some. The sample carries approximately 21,000 clones, around 80% recorded once. Sequencing was performed on CD8+ T cells sorted from blood (inferred from file names), taken from a patient given nivolumab and ipilimumab in sequence. The source is a human donor with melanoma. Both conserved end residues are part of each CDR3. Fields, in order: J gene, clone size, V gene, CDR3 length, D gene, CDR3 DNA, CDR3 protein. D genes are given only for firm matches. Expanded clones get a size class; other rows say once, few or many, or leave the size out.

>TRBJ2-1|-|TRBV5-1|15|-
TGCGCCAGCAGCTCCGGGGGGCAATCCTACAATGAGCAGTTCTTC
CASSSGGQSYNEQFF
>TRBJ2-7|-|TRBV5-3|15|TRBD1
TGTGCCAGAAGCTTGACCCGGGACAGATACTACGAGCAGTACTTC
CARSLTRDRYYEQYF
>TRBJ2-1|-|TRBV9|17|TRBD1
TGTGCCAGCAGCGTCGGGACAGGCGGATCCTTGGACAATGAGCAGTTCTTC
CASSVGTGGSLDNEQFF
>TRBJ2-2|-|TRBV25-1|14|-
TGTGCCAGCAGAGAGACAGGGAACACCGGGGAGCTGTTTTTT
CASRETGNTGELFF
>TRBJ1-1|-|TRBV28|14|-
TGTGCCGGCCCCCTCCGAGGACGGGGCACTGAAGCTTTCTTT
CAGPLRGRGTEAFF
>TRBJ2-3|-|TRBV4-3|16|-
TGCGCCAGCAGCCAAGATTCGGGCAGGGGCACAGATACGCAGTATTTT
CASSQDSGRGTDTQYF
>TRBJ2-1|-|TRBV6-5|16|TRBD1
TGTGCCAGCAGTTACGCCTACGGACAGGTGGGCAATGAGCAGTTCTTC
CASSYAYGQVGNEQFF
>TRBJ2-7|-|TRBV28|16|TRBD1
TGTGCCAGCAGACCAACTGCCGGGACAGGGGGCCACGAGCAGTACTTC
CASRPTAGTGGHEQYF
>TRBJ1-2|-|TRBV29-1|12|-
TGCAGCGTTGAAACATATAACTATGGCTACACCTTC
CSVETYNYGYTF
>TRBJ1-2|-|TRBV29-1|12|TRBD1
TGCAGCGTTGAGGGGACAGGGGGAGGCTACACCTTC
CSVEGTGGGYTF
>TRBJ2-2|-|TRBV5-1|16|-
TGCGCCAGCAGCTTGGCGGGGGACGCGAACACCGGGGAGCTGTTTTTT
CASSLAGDANTGELFF
>TRBJ2-5|-|TRBV2|11|-
TGTGCCAGCAGCCATGAAGAGACCCAGTACTTC
CASSHEETQYF
>TRBJ2-5|-|TRBV7-8|16|TRBD1
TGTGCCAGCAGCTTAGGAGGCAGGGGGTTCGGAGAGACCCAGTACTTC
CASSLGGRGFGETQYF
>TRBJ1-5|few|TRBV11-3|14|-
TGTGCCAGCAGCTTAGATATGGGCCGGGGTCCCCAGCATTTT
CASSLDMGRGPQHF
>TRBJ2-3|-|TRBV5-6|16|TRBD2
TGTGCCAGCAGCTTTGGACTAGCGGGAGAAAAAGATACGCAGTATTTT
CASSFGLAGEKDTQYF
>TRBJ2-1|-|TRBV14|12|-
TGTGCCAGCAGCCAAGGAGGGGGAATTAAGTTCTTC
CASSQGGGIKFF
>TRBJ2-7|-|TRBV23-1|20|-
TGCGCCAGCAGGACCCAGCAGTGTGCAGGGGTCCCTCAGAAACCCTACGAGCAGTACTTC
CASRTQQCAGVPQKPYEQYF
>TRBJ2-1|-|TRBV11-2|14|TRBD1
TGTGCCAGCAGCATAAGACAGGGGGCTGATGAGCAGTTCTTC
CASSIRQGADEQFF
>TRBJ1-1|-|TRBV5-1|14|TRBD1
TGCGCCAGCAGCTTCGGGACAGAGGGGACTGAAGCTTTCTTT
CASSFGTEGTEAFF
>TRBJ1-1|-|TRBV6-5|14|TRBD1
TGTGCCAGCAGTTACCGCAGGGGGCAGACTGAAGCTTTCTTT
CASSYRRGQTEAFF
>TRBJ1-1|few|TRBV7-3|15|-
TGTGCCAGCAGCTTAAGCCCCCGACCGGGAACTGAAGCTTTCTTT
CASSLSPRPGTEAFF
>TRBJ2-7|few|TRBV15|14|-
TGTGCCACCAGCAGGGACATCGATCCAAACGAGCAGTACTTC
CATSRDIDPNEQYF
>TRBJ2-7|-|TRBV7-6|17|TRBD2
TGTGCCAGCAGCTTAGCTCGTTGGGTGGCGGGAGAAGGCGAGCAGTACTTC
CASSLARWVAGEGEQYF
>TRBJ2-3|-|TRBV2|16|TRBD2
TGTGCCAGCAGTGGGACTAGCGGGAGATTAACAGATACGCAGTATTTT
CASSGTSGRLTDTQYF